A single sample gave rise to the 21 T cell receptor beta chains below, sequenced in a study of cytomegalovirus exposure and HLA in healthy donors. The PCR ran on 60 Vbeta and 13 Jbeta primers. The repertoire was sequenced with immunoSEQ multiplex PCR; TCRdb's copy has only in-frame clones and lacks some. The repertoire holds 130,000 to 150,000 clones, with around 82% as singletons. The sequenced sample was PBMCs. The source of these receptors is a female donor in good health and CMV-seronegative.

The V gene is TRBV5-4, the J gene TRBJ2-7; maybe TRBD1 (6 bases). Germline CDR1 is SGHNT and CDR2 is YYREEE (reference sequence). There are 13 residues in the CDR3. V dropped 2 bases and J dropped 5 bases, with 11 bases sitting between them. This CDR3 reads CASSLLQGNEQYF. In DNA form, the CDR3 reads TGTGCCAGCAGCTTATTACAGGGAAACGAGCAGTACTTC. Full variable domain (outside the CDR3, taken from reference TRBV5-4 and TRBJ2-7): ETGVTQSPTHLIKTRGQQVTLRCSSQSGHNTVSWYQQALGQGPQFIFQYYREEENGRGNFPPRFSGLQFPNYSSELNVNALELDDSALYLCASSLLQGNEQYFGPGTRLTVT.

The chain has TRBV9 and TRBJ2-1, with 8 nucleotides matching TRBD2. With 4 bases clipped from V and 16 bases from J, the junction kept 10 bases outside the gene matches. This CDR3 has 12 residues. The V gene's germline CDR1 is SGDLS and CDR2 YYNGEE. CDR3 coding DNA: TGTGCCAGCAGCCCCCCTGGCCTAGCGGGTTTCTTC. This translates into CASSPPGLAGFF. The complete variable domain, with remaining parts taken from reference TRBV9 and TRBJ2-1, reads DSGVTQTPKHLITATGQRVTLRCSPRSGDLSVYWYQQSLDQGLQFLIQYYNGEERAKGNILERFSAQQFPDLHSELNLSSLELGDSALYFCASSPPGLAGFFGPGTRLTVL.

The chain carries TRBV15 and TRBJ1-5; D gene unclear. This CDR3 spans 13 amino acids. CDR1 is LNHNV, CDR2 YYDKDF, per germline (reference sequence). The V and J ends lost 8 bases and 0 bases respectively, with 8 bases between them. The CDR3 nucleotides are TGTGCCACCTCTGGGCATAGCAATCAGCCCCAGCATTTT. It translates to CATSGHSNQPQHF.

CDR3: CASRIHRGNVETQYF. CDR3 nucleotide sequence: TGCGCCAGCAGGATCCACAGGGGGAACGTAGAGACCCAGTACTTC. J is TRBJ2-5 and V is TRBV5-1; 8 bases are shared with TRBD1. Per germline, CDR1 SGHRS and CDR2 YFSETQ. The length of the CDR3 is 15 residues. Trimming removed 5 bases from V and 4 bases from J; junction bases left unmatched: 10.

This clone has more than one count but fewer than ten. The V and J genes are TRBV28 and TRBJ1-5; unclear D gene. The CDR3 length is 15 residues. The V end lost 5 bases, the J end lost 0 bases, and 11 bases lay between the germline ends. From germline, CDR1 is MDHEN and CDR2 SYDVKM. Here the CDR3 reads CASSPPPYSNQPQHF. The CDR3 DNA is TGTGCCAGCAGTCCCCCCCCCTATAGCAATCAGCCCCAGCATTTT.

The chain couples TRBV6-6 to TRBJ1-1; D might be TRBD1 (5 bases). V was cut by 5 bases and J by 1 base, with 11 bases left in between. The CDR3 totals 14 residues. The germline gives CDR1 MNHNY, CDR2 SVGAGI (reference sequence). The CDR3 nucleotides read TGTGCCAGCAGTAAGAGCGGGGGGAACACTGAAGCTTTCTTT. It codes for CASSKSGGNTEAFF.

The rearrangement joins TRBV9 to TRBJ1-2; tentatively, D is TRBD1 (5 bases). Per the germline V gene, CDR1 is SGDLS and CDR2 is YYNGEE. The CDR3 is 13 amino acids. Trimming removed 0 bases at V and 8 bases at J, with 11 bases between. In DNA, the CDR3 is TGTGCCAGCAGCGTAGACCAGGGTGGGGGCTACACCTTC. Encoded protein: CASSVDQGGGYTF.

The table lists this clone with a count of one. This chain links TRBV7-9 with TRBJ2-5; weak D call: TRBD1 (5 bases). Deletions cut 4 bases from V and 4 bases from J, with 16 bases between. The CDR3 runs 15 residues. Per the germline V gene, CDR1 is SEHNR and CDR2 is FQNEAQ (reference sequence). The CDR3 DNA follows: TGTGCCAGCAGCTCACAGGACCTGCTTTTAGAGACCCAGTACTTC. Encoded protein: CASSSQDLLLETQYF.

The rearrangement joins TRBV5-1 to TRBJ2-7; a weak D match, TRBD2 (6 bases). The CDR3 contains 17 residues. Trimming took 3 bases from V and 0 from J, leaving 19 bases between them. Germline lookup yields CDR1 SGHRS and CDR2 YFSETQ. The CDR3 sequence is CASSSRVGSGSSYEQYF. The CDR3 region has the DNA TGCGCCAGCAGCTCAAGGGTGGGCTCCGGGAGCTCCTACGAGCAGTACTTC.

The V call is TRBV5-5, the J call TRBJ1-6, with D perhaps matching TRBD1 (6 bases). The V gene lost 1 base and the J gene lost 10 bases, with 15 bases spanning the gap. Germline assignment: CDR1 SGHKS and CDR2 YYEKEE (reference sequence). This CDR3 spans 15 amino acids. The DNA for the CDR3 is TGTGCCAGCAGCTTGAGCCAGGGGTCCCTATCACCCCTCCACTTT. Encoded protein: CASSLSQGSLSPLHF.

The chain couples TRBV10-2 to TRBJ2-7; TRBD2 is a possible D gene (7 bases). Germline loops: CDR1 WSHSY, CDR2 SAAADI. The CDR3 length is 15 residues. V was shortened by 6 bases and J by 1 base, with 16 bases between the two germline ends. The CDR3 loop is CASSTWGGRSYEQYF. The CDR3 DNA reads TGCGCCAGCAGCACCTGGGGGGGCAGGTCCTACGAGCAGTACTTC.

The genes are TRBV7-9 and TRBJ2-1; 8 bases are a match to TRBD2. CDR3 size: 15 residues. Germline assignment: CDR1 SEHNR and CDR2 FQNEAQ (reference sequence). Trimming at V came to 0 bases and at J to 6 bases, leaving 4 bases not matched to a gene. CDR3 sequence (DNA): TGTGCCAGCAGCTTAGCTCTAGCGGGCCTCAATGAGCAGTTCTTC. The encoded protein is CASSLALAGLNEQFF. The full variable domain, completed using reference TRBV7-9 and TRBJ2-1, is DTGVSQNPRHKITKRGQNVTFRCDPISEHNRLYWYRQTLGQGPEFLTYFQNEAQLEKSRLLSDRFSAERPKGSFSTLEIQRTEQGDSAMYLCASSLALAGLNEQFFGPGTRLTVL.

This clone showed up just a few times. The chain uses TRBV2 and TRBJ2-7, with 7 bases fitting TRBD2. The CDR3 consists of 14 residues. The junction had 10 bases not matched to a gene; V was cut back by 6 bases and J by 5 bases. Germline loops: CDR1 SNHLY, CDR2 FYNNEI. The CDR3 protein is CASRAGLGGHEQYF. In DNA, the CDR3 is TGTGCCAGCAGGGCAGGACTAGGAGGGCACGAGCAGTACTTC.

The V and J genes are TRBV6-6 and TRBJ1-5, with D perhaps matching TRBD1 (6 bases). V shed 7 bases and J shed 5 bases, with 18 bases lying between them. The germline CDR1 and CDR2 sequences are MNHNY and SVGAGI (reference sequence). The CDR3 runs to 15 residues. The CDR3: CASKGPVGGDQPQHF. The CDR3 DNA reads TGTGCCAGCAAAGGGCCGGTTGGGGGCGATCAGCCCCAGCATTTT.

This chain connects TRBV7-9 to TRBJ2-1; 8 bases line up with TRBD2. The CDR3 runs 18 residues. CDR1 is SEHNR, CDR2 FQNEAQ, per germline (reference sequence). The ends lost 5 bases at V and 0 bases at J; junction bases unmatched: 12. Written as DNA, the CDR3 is TGTGCCAGCAGCCCGCGCGGGAGCGGGAGAGTCTCCTACAATGAGCAGTTCTTC. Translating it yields CASSPRGSGRVSYNEQFF.

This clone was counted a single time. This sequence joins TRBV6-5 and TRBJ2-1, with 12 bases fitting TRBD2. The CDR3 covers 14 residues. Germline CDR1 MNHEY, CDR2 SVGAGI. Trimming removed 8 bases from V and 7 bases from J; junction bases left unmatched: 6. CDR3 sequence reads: CASAPGLAGNEQFF. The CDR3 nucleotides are TGTGCCAGCGCCCCCGGACTAGCGGGGAATGAGCAGTTCTTC.

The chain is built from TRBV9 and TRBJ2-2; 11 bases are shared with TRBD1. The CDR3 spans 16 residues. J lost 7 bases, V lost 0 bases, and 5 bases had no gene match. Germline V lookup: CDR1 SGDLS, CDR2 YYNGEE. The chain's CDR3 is CASSVVGQGGIGELFF. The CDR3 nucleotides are TGTGCCAGCAGCGTAGTGGGACAGGGGGGGATCGGGGAGCTGTTTTTT.

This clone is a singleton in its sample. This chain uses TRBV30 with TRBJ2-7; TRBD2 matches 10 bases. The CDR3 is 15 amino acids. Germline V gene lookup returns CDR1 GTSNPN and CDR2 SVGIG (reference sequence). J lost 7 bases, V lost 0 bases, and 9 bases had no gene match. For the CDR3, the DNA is TGTGCCTGGAGTGTGATGAGCGGGAGGGCCGTGGAGCAGTACTTC. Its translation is CAWSVMSGRAVEQYF. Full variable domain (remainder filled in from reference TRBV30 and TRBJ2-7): SQTIHQWPATLVQPVGSPLSLECTVEGTSNPNLYWYRQAAGRGLQLLFYSVGIGQISSEVPQNLSASRPQDRQFILSSKKLLLSDSGFYLCAWSVMSGRAVEQYFGPGTRLTVT.

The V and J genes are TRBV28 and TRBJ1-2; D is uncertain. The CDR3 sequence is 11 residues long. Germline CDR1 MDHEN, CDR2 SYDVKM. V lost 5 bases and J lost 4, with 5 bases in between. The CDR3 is CASSPSYGYTF. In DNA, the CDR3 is TGTGCCAGCAGTCCTTCCTATGGCTACACCTTC.

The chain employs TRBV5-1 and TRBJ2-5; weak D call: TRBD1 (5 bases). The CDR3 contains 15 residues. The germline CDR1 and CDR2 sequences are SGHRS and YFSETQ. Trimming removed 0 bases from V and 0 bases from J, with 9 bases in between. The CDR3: CASSLEGPYQETQYF. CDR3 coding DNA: TGCGCCAGCAGCTTGGAGGGGCCGTACCAAGAGACCCAGTACTTC. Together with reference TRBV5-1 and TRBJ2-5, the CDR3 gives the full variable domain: KAGVTQTPRYLIKTRGQQVTLSCSPISGHRSVSWYQQTPGQGLQFLFEYFSETQRNKGNFPGRFSGRQFSNSRSEMNVSTLELGDSALYLCASSLEGPYQETQYFGPGTRLLVL.

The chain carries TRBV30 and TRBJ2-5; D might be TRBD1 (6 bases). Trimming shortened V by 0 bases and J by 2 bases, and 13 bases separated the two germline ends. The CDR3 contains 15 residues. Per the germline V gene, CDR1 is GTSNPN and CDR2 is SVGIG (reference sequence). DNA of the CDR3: TGTGCCTGGAGTGTAGGGACACCGAAACAAGAGACCCAGTACTTC. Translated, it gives CAWSVGTPKQETQYF.